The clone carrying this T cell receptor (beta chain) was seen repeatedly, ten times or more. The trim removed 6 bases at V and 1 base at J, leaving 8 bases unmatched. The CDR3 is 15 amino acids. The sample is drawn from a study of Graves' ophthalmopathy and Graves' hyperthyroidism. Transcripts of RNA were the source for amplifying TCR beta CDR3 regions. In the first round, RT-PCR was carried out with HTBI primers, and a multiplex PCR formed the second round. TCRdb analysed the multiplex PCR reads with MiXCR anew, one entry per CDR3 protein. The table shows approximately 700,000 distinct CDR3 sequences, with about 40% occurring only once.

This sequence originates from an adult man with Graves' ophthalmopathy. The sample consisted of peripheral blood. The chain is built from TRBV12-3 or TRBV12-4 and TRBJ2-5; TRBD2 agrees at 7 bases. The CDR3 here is CASSFDRGVQETQYF. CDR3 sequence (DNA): TGTGCCAGCAGCTTCGACCGGGGGGTCCAAGAGACCCAGTACTTC.